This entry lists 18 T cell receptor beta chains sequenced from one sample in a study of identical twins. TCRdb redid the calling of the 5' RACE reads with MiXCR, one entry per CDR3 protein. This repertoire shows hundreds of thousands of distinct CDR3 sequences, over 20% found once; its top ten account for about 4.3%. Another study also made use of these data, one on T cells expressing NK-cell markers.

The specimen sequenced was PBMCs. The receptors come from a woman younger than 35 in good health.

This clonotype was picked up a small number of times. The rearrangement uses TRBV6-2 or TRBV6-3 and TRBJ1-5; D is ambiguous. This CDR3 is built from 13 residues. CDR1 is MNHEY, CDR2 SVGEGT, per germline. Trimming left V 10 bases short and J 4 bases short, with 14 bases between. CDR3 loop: CATTRPDNQPQHF. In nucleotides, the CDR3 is TGTGCCACCACACGGCCGGATAATCAGCCCCAGCATTTT.

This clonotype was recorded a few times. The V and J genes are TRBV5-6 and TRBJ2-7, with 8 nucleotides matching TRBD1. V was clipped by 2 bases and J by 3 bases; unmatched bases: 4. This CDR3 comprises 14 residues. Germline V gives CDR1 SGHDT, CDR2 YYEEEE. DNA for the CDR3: TGTGCCAGCAGCTTAGACAGGGGTGGCTACGAGCAGTACTTC. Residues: CASSLDRGGYEQYF. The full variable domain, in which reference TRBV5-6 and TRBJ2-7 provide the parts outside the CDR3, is DAGVTQSPTHLIKTRGQQVTLRCSPKSGHDTVSWYQQALGQGPQFIFQYYEEEERQRGNFPDRFSGHQFPNYSSELNVNALLLGDSALYLCASSLDRGGYEQYFGPGTRLTVT.

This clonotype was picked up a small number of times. For the CDR3, the DNA is TGTGCCAGCAGCTCCGGGACTAGCGGGATGCTGCTGTTCTTC. Translating it yields CASSSGTSGMLLFF. This chain uses TRBV11-3 with TRBJ2-1; 13 bases are shared with TRBD2. Germline lookup yields CDR1 SGHNT and CDR2 YENEEA. The ends lost 4 bases at V and 15 bases at J; junction bases unmatched: 9. This CDR3 comprises 14 residues.

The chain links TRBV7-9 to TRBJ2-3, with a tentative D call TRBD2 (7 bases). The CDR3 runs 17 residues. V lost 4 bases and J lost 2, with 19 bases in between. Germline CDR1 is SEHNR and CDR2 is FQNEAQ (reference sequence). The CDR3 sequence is CASSSSGWRGPTDTQYF. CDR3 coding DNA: TGTGCCAGCAGCTCTAGTGGGTGGCGGGGGCCCACAGATACGCAGTATTTT.

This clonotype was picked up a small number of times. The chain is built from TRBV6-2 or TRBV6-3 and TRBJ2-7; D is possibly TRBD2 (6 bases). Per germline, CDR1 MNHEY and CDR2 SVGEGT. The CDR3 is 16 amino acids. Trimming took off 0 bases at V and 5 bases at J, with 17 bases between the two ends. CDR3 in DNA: TGTGCCAGCAGTTACTCATCGACTAGGGTAGCAAACGAGCAGTACTTC. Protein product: CASSYSSTRVANEQYF.

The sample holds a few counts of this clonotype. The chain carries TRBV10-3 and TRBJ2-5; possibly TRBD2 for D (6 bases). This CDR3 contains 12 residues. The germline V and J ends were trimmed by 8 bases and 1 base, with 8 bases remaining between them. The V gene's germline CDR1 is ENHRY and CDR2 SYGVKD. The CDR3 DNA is TGTGCCATCGGGACTTCCCAAGAGACCCAGTACTTC. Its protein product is CAIGTSQETQYF.

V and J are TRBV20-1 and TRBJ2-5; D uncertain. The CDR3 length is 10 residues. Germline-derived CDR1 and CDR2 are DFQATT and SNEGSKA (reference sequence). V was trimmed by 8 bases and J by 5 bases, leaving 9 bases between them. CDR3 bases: TGCAGTCTAAAGGGTGAGACCCAGTACTTC. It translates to CSLKGETQYF.

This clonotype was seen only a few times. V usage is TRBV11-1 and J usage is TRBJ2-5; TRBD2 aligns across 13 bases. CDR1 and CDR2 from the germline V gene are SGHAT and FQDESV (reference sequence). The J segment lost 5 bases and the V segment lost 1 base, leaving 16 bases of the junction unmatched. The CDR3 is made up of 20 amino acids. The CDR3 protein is CASSLGGTSGESPVDETQYF. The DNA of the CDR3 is TGTGCCAGCAGCTTAGGGGGGACTAGCGGGGAGTCCCCTGTTGATGAGACCCAGTACTTC.

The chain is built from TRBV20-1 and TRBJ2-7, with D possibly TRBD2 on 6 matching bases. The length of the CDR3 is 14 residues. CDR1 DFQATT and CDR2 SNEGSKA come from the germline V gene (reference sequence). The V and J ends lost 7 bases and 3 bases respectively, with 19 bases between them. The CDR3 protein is CSVPRGPGIYEQYF. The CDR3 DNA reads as TGCAGTGTCCCGCGGGGTCCTGGAATCTACGAGCAGTACTTC.

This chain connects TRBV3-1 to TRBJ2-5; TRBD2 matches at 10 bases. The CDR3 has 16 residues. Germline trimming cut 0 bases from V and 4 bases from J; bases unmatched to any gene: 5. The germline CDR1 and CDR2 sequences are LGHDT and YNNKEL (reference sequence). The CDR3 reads CASSQDSSGRGETQYF. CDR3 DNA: TGTGCCAGCAGCCAAGATTCCAGCGGGAGGGGAGAGACCCAGTACTTC.

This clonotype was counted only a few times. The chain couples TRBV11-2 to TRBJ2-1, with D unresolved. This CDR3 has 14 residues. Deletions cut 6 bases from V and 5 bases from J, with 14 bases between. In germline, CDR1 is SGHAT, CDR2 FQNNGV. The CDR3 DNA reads TGTGCCAGCAGAGCTAGTACTGCCCACAATGAGCAGTTCTTC. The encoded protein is CASRASTAHNEQFF.

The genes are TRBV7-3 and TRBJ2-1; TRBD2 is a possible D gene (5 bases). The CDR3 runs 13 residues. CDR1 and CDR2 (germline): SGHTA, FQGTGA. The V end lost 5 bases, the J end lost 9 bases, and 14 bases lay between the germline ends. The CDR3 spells CASSPKPGGEQFF. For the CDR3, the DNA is TGTGCCAGCAGCCCCAAACCAGGAGGTGAGCAGTTCTTC.

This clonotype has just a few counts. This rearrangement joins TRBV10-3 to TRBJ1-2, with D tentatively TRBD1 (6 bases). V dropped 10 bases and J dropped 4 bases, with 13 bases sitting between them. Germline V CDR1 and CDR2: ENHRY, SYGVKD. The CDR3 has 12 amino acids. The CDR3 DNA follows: TGTGCCACCACAGGGCTGGGCTATGGCTACACCTTC. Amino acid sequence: CATTGLGYGYTF.

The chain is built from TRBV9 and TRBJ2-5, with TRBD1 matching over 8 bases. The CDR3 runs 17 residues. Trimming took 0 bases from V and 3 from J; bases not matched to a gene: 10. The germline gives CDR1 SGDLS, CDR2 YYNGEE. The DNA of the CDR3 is TGTGCCAGCAGCGTAGGTGCGGCCGGACAGGGCGAAGAGACCCAGTACTTC. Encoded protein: CASSVGAAGQGEETQYF.

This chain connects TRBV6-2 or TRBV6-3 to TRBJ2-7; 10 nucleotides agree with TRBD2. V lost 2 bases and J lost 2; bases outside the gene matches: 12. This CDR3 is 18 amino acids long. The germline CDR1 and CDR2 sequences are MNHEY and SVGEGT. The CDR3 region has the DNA TGTGCCAGCAGTTACGGACCCAGCGGGAGGGCCCTAGCCTACGAGCAGTACTTC. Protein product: CASSYGPSGRALAYEQYF.

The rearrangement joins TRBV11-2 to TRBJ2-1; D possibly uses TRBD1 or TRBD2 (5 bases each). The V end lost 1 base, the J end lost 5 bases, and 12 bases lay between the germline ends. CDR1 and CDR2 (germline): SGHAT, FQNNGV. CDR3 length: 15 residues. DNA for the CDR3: TGTGCCAGCAGCTTAGCGTCCGGGACCCACAATGAGCAGTTCTTC. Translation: CASSLASGTHNEQFF.

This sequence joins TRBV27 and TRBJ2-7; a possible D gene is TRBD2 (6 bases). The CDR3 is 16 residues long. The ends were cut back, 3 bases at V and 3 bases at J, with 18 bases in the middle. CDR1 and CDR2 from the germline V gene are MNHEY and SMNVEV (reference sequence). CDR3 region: CASSLGPALDYYEQYF. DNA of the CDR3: TGTGCCAGCAGTTTGGGCCCCGCCCTGGACTACTACGAGCAGTACTTC.

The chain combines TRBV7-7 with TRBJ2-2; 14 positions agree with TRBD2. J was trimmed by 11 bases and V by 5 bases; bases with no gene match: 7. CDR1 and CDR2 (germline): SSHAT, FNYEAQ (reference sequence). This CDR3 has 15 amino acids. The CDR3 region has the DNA TGTGCCAGCAGCCCCGGACTAGCGGGGGGTAGAGAGCTGTTTTTT. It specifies CASSPGLAGGRELFF.